This entry lists 17 T cell receptor beta chains sequenced from one sample in a study of T cell changes during pregnancy in multiple sclerosis. The protocol was immunoSEQ multiplex PCR, while the TCRdb copy is restricted to in-frame clones and leaves out a portion. The table lists some 30,000 clones, 90% to 95% of them singletons, with around 4.9% in the top ten. This specimen consisted of peripheral blood, obtained in the first trimester of pregnancy. These TCRs come from a female donor in good health, enrolled as a control in a pregnancy study.

This rearrangement joins TRBV19 to TRBJ1-5, with 9 bases matching TRBD1. V shed 4 bases and J 1 base; nucleotides not matched to a gene: 2. Germline-derived CDR1 and CDR2 are LNHDA and SQIVND (reference sequence). This CDR3 comprises 15 residues. The CDR3 spells CASSTGQGSNQPQHF. The CDR3, as DNA: TGTGCCAGTAGTACTGGACAGGGGAGCAATCAGCCCCAGCATTTT.

This chain links TRBV25-1 with TRBJ2-7, with 7 bases aligning to TRBD1. V lost 3 bases and J lost 4; bases outside the gene matches: 3. Germline V lookup: CDR1 MGHDK, CDR2 SYGVNS. The CDR3 runs to 13 residues. The CDR3 here is CASSERGLYEQYF. In DNA form, the CDR3 reads TGTGCCAGCAGTGAGAGGGGGCTGTACGAGCAGTACTTC.

The chain joins TRBV5-4 to TRBJ1-2; TRBD1 matches at 8 bases. V lost 0 bases and J lost 8; bases outside the gene matches: 3. There are 13 residues in the CDR3. Germline V lookup: CDR1 SGHNT, CDR2 YYREEE (reference sequence). The CDR3 nucleotides are TGTGCCAGCAGCTTGGGACAGGGGAGAGGCTACACCTTC. As protein: CASSLGQGRGYTF.

The rearrangement uses TRBV30 and TRBJ2-7; 9 bases align to TRBD1. The J segment lost 5 bases and the V segment lost 4 bases, leaving 9 bases of the junction unmatched. The germline V gene has CDR1 GTSNPN and CDR2 SVGIG (reference sequence). CDR3 length: 14 amino acids. CDR3 nucleotide sequence: TGTGCCTGGAAACCCCCGGACAGGGGCCACGAGCAGTACTTC. This gives the protein CAWKPPDRGHEQYF. Drawing the rest from reference TRBV30 and TRBJ2-7, the complete variable domain is SQTIHQWPATLVQPVGSPLSLECTVEGTSNPNLYWYRQAAGRGLQLLFYSVGIGQISSEVPQNLSASRPQDRQFILSSKKLLLSDSGFYLCAWKPPDRGHEQYFGPGTRLTVT.

J is TRBJ1-2 and V is TRBV5-1; no clear D. Germline CDR1 and CDR2: SGHRS and YFSETQ. This CDR3 has 15 amino acids. The V end was cut by 1 base, the J end by 5 bases, with 15 bases between. The DNA for the CDR3 is TGCGCCAGCAGCTTGAGTGGCGGGGAGGTGTATGGCTACACCTTC. Residues: CASSLSGGEVYGYTF.

The chain joins TRBV9 to TRBJ2-7; tentatively, D is TRBD1 (5 bases). The CDR3 has 15 residues. Trimming stripped 3 bases from V and 0 bases from J, with 13 bases between. Germline loops: CDR1 SGDLS, CDR2 YYNGEE. The CDR3 DNA sequence: TGTGCCAGCAGCGCGGAAGACAGCAGCTCCTACGAGCAGTACTTC. Amino acid sequence: CASSAEDSSSYEQYF.

The chain recombines TRBV5-1 with TRBJ1-3; D perhaps matches TRBD1 (5 bases). Trimming cost V 3 bases and J 2 bases, with 15 bases left between them. Germline-derived CDR1 and CDR2 are SGHRS and YFSETQ. CDR3 size: 16 residues. The CDR3 here is CASSSTPGGAGNTIYF. The CDR3 nucleotides are TGCGCCAGCAGCTCTACCCCCGGGGGGGCTGGAAACACCATATATTTT.

The chain joins TRBV15 to TRBJ1-2; D may be TRBD1 (5 bases). V was pared by 4 bases and J by 8 bases, with 11 bases between. Looked up from germline, CDR1 is LNHNV and CDR2 is YYDKDF (reference sequence). The CDR3 runs 12 residues. The CDR3 reads CATSISGKGYTF. The CDR3 region has the DNA TGTGCCACCAGCATTTCAGGGAAAGGCTACACCTTC.

V gene TRBV5-8 combines with J gene TRBJ1-5, with D perhaps TRBD1 (6 bases). The V and J ends lost 4 bases and 2 bases respectively, with 16 bases between them. The CDR3 loop spans 16 amino acids. From germline, CDR1 is SGHTS and CDR2 YDEGEE. For the CDR3, the DNA is TGTGCCAGCAGCCCCGGGGGGGGGCTGGGCAATCAGCCCCAGCATTTT. Translating gives CASSPGGGLGNQPQHF.

This chain uses TRBV5-1 with TRBJ2-5; TRBD1 is a possible D gene (6 bases). The CDR3 spans 12 residues. The germline CDR1 and CDR2 sequences are SGHRS and YFSETQ. The germline V and J ends were trimmed by 5 bases and 2 bases, with 7 bases remaining between them. The CDR3 sequence: CASRGAQETQYF. The CDR3 nucleotides are TGCGCCAGCAGGGGGGCACAAGAGACCCAGTACTTC. Full variable domain (missing parts from reference TRBV5-1 and TRBJ2-5): KAGVTQTPRYLIKTRGQQVTLSCSPISGHRSVSWYQQTPGQGLQFLFEYFSETQRNKGNFPGRFSGRQFSNSRSEMNVSTLELGDSALYLCASRGAQETQYFGPGTRLLVL.

This chain uses TRBV13 with TRBJ2-1; 11 positions agree with TRBD2. J was trimmed by 7 bases and V by 5 bases; bases with no gene match: 7. CDR1 and CDR2 from the germline V gene are PRHDT and FYEKMQ (reference sequence). The CDR3 runs 15 residues. The CDR3 spells CASSPTWTSGNEQFF. In DNA form, the CDR3 reads TGTGCCAGCAGCCCAACTTGGACTAGCGGGAATGAGCAGTTCTTC.

The chain joins TRBV6-6 to TRBJ2-5, with D possibly being TRBD1 (6 bases). Germline CDR1 is MNHNY and CDR2 is SVGAGI (reference sequence). V was trimmed by 8 bases and J by 6 bases, leaving 22 bases between them. The CDR3 has 15 amino acids. CDR3 DNA: TGTGCCAGCGAGGCCCCCGGGACAAGGTCGAAGACCCAGTACTTC. It translates to CASEAPGTRSKTQYF.

This chain uses TRBV7-6 with TRBJ1-5, with D uncertain. The germline V gene encodes CDR1 SGHVS and CDR2 FNYEAQ. V lost 1 base, J lost 7 bases, and 8 bases lay in between. The CDR3 extends over 13 amino acids. CDR3 amino acids: CASSLEGGQPQHF. The CDR3 DNA follows: TGTGCCAGCAGCTTAGAGGGAGGGCAGCCCCAGCATTTT.

This rearrangement joins TRBV6-4 to TRBJ2-2; possible D gene TRBD2, 5 bases. V lost 7 bases and J 3 bases, leaving 12 bases between the germline ends. Germline assignment: CDR1 MRHNA and CDR2 SNTAGT. The CDR3 is made up of 14 amino acids. The CDR3 spells CASTLDGDTGELFF. CDR3 bases: TGTGCCAGCACCTTGGACGGGGACACCGGGGAGCTGTTTTTT.

This rearrangement joins TRBV29-1 to TRBJ2-7, with 7 nucleotides matching TRBD2. This CDR3 has 12 residues. Germline V gives CDR1 SQVTM, CDR2 ANQGSEA. V gave up 4 bases and J gave up 6 bases; unmatched junction bases: 6. CDR3 DNA: TGCAGCGTTGCGGCGGGAGCGCTCGAGCAGTACTTC. Amino acids: CSVAAGALEQYF.

The rearrangement joins TRBV10-3 to TRBJ2-2; tentative D call: TRBD1 (6 bases). CDR1 and CDR2 from the germline V gene are ENHRY and SYGVKD. The length of the CDR3 is 15 residues. V was trimmed by 4 bases and J by 4 bases, leaving 13 bases between them. Here the CDR3 DNA reads TGTGCCATCAGTGCCTCAGGGGTGGGCACCGGGGAGCTGTTTTTT. Its protein product is CAISASGVGTGELFF.

The chain is built from TRBV19 and TRBJ2-2; 7 nucleotides align to TRBD1. Losses at the gene ends were 5 bases for V and 3 bases for J; bases not matched to a gene: 6. Per germline, CDR1 LNHDA and CDR2 SQIVND (reference sequence). This CDR3 has 15 amino acids. This CDR3 is CASSVRDRYTGELFF. CDR3 DNA sequence: TGTGCCAGTAGTGTCCGGGACAGATACACCGGGGAGCTGTTTTTT. The full variable domain, with the rest looked up from reference TRBV19 and TRBJ2-2, is DGGITQSPKYLFRKEGQNVTLSCEQNLNHDAMYWYRQDPGQGLRLIYYSQIVNDFQKGDIAEGYSVSREKKESFPLTVTSAQKNPTAFYLCASSVRDRYTGELFFGEGSRLTVL.